This is a list of T cell receptor beta chains from one sample in a study of read filtering for tumor transcriptome and immune sequencing. TCRdb re-called the reads with MiXCR, one entry per CDR3 protein. Here the sample spans tens of thousands of distinct CDR3 sequences, under 15% being singletons. Specimen: a population of CD138-negative cells sorted from bone marrow. All receptors come from a donor at least 40 years old with multiple myeloma. CDR3s include the opening cysteine and the closing phenylalanine or tryptophan. Size tells how often a clone was seen (once, few, many) or the class of an expanded clone, and some rows leave it out.

cdr3_aa | clone_size | j_call | v_call
CASSLGYF | many | TRBJ2-7 | TRBV5-1
CASSQLDGKETQYF | many | TRBJ2-5 | TRBV3-1
CASSRGFGNEQFF | many | TRBJ2-1 | TRBV19
CASSAGRYEQYF | many | TRBJ2-7 | TRBV19
CASSGQGDLNEQFF | many | TRBJ2-1 | TRBV2
CASSLSVNQETQYF | many | TRBJ2-5 | TRBV11-2
CASSEASRLAAYNEQFF | many | TRBJ2-1 | TRBV2
CATSRDREHNEQFF | many | TRBJ2-1 | TRBV15
CASSYSTGWSSYNEQFF | many | TRBJ2-1 | TRBV6-5
CSALGHEQETQYF | many | TRBJ2-5 | TRBV20-1
CSARVSTAPFGNEKLFF | many | TRBJ1-4 | TRBV20-1
CASIGGGGSGGNTIYF | many | TRBJ1-3 | TRBV25-1
CAWSGGGRQETQYF | few | TRBJ2-5 | TRBV30
CASSPGQGFGDTQYF | - | TRBJ2-3 | TRBV6-1
CSAREPGQSYNEQFF | many | TRBJ2-1 | TRBV20-1
CASSVSAASEQFF | many | TRBJ2-1 | TRBV12-3/TRBV12-4
CASSLAPNEAFF | many | TRBJ1-1 | TRBV5-5
CSVEDREGTEAFF | - | TRBJ1-1 | TRBV29-1
CASSYSAGLGPEQYF | many | TRBJ2-7 | TRBV6-6
CASSSRRVGELFF | many | TRBJ2-2 | TRBV7-3
CASFRTRGDEQFF | many | TRBJ2-1 | TRBV6-5
CSARDLFLNTEAFF | many | TRBJ1-1 | TRBV20-1
CASSSHSGNEQFF | many | TRBJ2-1 | TRBV11-2
CASSFPGGGQGTHQPQHF | many | TRBJ1-5 | TRBV7-9
CSAERDVYQPQHF | many | TRBJ1-5 | TRBV20-1
CASSFSGGSNERFF | - | TRBJ2-1 | TRBV5-1
CASSIRGINYGYTF | many | TRBJ1-2 | TRBV19
CASTAGEWGGELFF | many | TRBJ2-2 | TRBV5-5
CAGSDGTTSYNEQSF | - | TRBJ2-1 | TRBV6-4
CASSSSGGPRNEQFF | - | TRBJ2-1 | TRBV6-1
CASSLGSLAEGLYVSSYNEQFF | - | TRBJ2-1 | TRBV5-1
CASSQVGRSYNEQFF | many | TRBJ2-1 | TRBV4-1
CAISEPGTSGNEQFF | many | TRBJ2-1 | TRBV10-3
CASSLSGTTLRGTEAFF | many | TRBJ1-1 | TRBV5-1
CATQGGAGQFNEQFF | many | TRBJ2-1 | TRBV24-1
CASSAEYNYGYTF | many | TRBJ1-2 | TRBV9
CASSELRSGANVLTF | many | TRBJ2-6 | TRBV2
CASSLSGEQYF | many | TRBJ2-7 | TRBV12-3/TRBV12-4
CASSDSGGGGHQETQYF | once | TRBJ2-5 | TRBV2
CASSGVGVKEGDTQYF | many | TRBJ2-3 | TRBV6-1
CSARQGSYNSPLHF | many | TRBJ1-6 | TRBV20-1
CASSQVKWQGSTEAFF | many | TRBJ1-1 | TRBV14
CASSPFTDYNSPLHF | medium-sized | TRBJ1-6 | TRBV28
CASSLHGSTDTQYF | many | TRBJ2-3 | TRBV5-4
CASSPSPLYEQYF | many | TRBJ2-7 | TRBV5-1
CASRSGTSGKETQYF | many | TRBJ2-5 | TRBV7-9
CATLGGGSEAFF | many | TRBJ1-1 | TRBV10-3